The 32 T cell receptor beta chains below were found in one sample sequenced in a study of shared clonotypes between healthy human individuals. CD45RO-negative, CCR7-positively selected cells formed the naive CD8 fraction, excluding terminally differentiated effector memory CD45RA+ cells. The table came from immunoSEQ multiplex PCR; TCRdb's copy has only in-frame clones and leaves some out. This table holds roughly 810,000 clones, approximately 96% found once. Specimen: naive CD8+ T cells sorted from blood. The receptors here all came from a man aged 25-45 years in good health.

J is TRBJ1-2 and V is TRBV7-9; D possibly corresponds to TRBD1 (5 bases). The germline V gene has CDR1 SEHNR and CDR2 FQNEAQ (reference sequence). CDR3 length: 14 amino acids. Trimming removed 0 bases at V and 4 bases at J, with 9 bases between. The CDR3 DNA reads TGTGCCAGCAGCTTAGCGGACACTTTCTATGGCTACACCTTC. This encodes CASSLADTFYGYTF.

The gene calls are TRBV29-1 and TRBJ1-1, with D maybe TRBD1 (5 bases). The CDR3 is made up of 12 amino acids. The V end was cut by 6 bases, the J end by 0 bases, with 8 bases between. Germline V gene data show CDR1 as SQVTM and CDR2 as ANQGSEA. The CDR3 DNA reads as TGCAGCGTGACAGAGATGAACACTGAAGCTTTCTTT. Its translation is CSVTEMNTEAFF.

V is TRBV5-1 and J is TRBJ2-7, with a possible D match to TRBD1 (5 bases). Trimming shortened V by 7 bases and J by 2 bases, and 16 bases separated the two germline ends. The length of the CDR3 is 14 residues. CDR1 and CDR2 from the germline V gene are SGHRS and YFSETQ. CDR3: CASSSWGGTYEQYF. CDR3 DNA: TGCGCCAGCTCCTCGTGGGGCGGTACCTACGAGCAGTACTTC.

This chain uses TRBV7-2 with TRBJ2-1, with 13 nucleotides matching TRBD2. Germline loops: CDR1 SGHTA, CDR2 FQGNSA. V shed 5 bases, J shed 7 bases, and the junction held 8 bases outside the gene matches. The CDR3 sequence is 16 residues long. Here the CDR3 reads CASSLRLAGGRNEQFF. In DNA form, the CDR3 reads TGTGCCAGCAGCCTCCGACTAGCGGGGGGTCGGAATGAGCAGTTCTTC.

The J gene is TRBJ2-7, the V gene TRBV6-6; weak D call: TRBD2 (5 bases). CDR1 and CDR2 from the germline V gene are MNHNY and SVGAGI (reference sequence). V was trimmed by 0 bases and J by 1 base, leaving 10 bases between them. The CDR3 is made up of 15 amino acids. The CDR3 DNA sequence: TGTGCCAGCAGTTACTCGAACAGCGGATCCTACGAGCAGTACTTC. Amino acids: CASSYSNSGSYEQYF.

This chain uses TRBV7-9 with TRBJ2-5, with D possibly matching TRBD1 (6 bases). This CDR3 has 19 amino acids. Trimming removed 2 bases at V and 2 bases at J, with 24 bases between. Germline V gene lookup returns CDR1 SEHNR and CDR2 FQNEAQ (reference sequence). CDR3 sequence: CASSLIGVGTLKGQETQYF. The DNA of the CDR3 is TGTGCCAGCAGCTTAATTGGAGTCGGGACACTTAAGGGACAAGAGACCCAGTACTTC.

The CDR3 protein is CASSMGRNYEQYF. DNA for the CDR3: TGCGCCAGCAGTATGGGCAGGAACTACGAGCAGTACTTC. V usage is TRBV23-1 and J usage is TRBJ2-7; D is uncertain. TRBV23-1 has ORF status, its function being uncertain. CDR3 size: 13 residues. Trimming removed 5 bases at V and 3 bases at J, with 11 bases between.

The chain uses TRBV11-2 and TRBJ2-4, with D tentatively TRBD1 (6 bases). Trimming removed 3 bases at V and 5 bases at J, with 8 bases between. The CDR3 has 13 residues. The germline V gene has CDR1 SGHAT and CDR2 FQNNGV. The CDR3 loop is CASSLDSENIQYF. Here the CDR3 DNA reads TGTGCCAGCAGCTTGGACAGTGAAAACATTCAGTACTTC.

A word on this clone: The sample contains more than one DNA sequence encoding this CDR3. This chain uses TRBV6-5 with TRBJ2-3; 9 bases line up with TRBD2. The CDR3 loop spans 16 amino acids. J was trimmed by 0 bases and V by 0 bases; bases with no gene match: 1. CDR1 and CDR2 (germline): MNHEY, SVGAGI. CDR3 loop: CASSYSTSGSTDTQYF. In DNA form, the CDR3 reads TGTGCCAGCAGTTACTCGACTAGCGGAAGCACAGATACGCAGTATTTT.

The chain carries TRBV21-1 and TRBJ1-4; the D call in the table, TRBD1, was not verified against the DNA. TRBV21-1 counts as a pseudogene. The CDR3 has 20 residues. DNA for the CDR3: TGTGCCAGCAGCACCGAAAGACAGGGAACCGGATTTTCACAGGGTGAAAAACTGTTTTTT. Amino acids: CASSTERQGTGFSQGEKLFF.

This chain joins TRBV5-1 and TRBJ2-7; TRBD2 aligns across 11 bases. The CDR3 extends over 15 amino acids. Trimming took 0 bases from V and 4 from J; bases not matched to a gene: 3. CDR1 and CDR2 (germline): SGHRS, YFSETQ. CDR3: CASSLALAGGYEQYF. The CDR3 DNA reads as TGCGCCAGCAGCTTGGCTCTAGCGGGGGGTTACGAGCAGTACTTC.

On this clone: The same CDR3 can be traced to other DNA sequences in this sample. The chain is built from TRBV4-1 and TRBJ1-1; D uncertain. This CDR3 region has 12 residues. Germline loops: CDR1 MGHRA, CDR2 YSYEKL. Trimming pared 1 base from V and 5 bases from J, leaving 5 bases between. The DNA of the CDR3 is TGCGCCAGCAGCCAAGTCGGAACTGAAGCTTTCTTT. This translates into CASSQVGTEAFF.

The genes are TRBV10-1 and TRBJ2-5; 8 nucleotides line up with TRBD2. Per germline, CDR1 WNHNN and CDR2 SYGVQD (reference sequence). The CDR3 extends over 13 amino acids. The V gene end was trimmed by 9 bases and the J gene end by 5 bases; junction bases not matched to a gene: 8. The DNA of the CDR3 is TGCGCCAGGGAGGGACTAGTTGTGGAGACCCAGTACTTC. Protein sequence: CAREGLVVETQYF.

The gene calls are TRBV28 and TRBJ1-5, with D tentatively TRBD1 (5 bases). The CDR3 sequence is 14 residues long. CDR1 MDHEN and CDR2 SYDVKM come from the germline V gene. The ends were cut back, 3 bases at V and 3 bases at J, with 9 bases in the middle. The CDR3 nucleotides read TGTGCCAGCAGTTTGGGGCAGCTCAATCAGCCCCAGCATTTT. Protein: CASSLGQLNQPQHF.

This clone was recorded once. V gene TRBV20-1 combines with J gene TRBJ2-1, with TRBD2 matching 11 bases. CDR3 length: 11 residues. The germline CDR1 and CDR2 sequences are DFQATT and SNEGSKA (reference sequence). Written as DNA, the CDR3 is TGCAGGGGACTAGCGGACAATGAGCAGTTCTTC. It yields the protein CRGLADNEQFF.

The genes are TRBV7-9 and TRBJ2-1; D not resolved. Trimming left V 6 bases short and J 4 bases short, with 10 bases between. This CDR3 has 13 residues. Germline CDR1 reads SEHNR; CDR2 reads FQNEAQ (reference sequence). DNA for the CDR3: TGTGCCAGCAGAGAGTTCTCATACAATGAGCAGTTCTTC. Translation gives CASREFSYNEQFF. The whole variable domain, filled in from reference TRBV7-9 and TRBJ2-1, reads DTGVSQNPRHKITKRGQNVTFRCDPISEHNRLYWYRQTLGQGPEFLTYFQNEAQLEKSRLLSDRFSAERPKGSFSTLEIQRTEQGDSAMYLCASREFSYNEQFFGPGTRLTVL.

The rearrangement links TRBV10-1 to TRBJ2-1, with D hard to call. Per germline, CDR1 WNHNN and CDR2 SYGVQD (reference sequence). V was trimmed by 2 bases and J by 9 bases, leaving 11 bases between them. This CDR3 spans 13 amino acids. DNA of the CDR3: TGCGCCAGCAGTGAGGACCCTGTTGCTGAGCAGTTCTTC. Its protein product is CASSEDPVAEQFF.

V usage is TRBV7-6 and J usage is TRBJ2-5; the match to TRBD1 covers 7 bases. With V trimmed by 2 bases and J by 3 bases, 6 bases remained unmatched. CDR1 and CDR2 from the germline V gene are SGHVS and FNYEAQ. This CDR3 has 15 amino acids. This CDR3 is CASSLRGGREETQYF. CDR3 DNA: TGTGCCAGCAGCTTACGAGGGGGCAGGGAAGAGACCCAGTACTTC.

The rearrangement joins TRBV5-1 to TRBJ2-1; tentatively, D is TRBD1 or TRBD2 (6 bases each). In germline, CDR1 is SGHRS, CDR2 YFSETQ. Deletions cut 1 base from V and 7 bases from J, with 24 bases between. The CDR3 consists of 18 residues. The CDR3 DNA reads TGCGCCAGCAGCTTGCCCTCGGGGGCGGAGGGCAGCTGGAATGAGCAGTTCTTC. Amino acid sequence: CASSLPSGAEGSWNEQFF.

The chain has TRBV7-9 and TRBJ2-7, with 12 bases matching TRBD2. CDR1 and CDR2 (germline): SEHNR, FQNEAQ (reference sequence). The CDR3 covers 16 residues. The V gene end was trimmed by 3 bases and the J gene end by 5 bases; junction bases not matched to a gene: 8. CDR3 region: CASSFTSGRFINEQYF. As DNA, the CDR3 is TGTGCCAGCAGCTTTACTAGCGGGAGGTTTATCAACGAGCAGTACTTC.

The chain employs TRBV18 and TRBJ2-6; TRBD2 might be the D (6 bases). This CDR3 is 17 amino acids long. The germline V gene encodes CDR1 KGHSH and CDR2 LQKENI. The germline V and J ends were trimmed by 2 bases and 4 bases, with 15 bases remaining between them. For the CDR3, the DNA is TGTGCCAGCTCACCAATCGGGGACTCCCTAGGGGCCAACGTCCTGACTTTC. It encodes CASSPIGDSLGANVLTF.

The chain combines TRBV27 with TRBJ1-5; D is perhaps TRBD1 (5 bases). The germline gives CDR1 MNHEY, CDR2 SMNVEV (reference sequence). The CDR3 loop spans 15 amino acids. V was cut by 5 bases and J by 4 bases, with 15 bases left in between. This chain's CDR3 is CASSPGWGGNQPQHF. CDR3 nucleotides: TGTGCCAGCAGTCCCGGGTGGGGGGGGAATCAGCCCCAGCATTTT.

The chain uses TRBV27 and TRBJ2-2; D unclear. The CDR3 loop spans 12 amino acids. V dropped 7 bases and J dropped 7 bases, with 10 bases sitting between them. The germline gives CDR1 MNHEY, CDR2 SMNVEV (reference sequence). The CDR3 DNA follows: TGTGCCAGCAAGGTCCTCCGCGGGGAGCTGTTTTTT. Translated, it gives CASKVLRGELFF.

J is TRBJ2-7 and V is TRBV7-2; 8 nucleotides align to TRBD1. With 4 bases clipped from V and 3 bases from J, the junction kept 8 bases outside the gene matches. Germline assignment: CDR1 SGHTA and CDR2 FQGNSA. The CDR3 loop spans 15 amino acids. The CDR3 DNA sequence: TGTGCCAGCAGCTCTCCAGGGGGCGCAGTCTACGAGCAGTACTTC. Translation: CASSSPGGAVYEQYF.

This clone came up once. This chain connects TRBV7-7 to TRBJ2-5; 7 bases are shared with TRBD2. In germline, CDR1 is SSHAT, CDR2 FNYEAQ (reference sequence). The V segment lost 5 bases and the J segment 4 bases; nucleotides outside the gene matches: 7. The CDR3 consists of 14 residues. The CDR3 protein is CASSPSGGTETQYF. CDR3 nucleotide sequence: TGTGCCAGCAGCCCCTCCGGGGGGACAGAGACCCAGTACTTC.

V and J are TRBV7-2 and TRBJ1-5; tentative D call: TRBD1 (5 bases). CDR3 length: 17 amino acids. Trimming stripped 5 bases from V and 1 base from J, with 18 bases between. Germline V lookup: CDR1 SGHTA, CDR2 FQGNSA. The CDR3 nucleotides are TGTGCCAGCAGCCATCCCGCTGGGGGTGAAAGCAATCAGCCCCAGCATTTT. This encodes CASSHPAGGESNQPQHF.

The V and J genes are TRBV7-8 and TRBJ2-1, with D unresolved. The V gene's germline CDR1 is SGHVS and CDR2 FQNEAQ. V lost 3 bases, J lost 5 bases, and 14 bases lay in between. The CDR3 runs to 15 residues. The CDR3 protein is CASSLGFLIHNEQFF. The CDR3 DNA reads TGTGCCAGCAGCTTGGGATTTCTGATCCACAATGAGCAGTTCTTC.

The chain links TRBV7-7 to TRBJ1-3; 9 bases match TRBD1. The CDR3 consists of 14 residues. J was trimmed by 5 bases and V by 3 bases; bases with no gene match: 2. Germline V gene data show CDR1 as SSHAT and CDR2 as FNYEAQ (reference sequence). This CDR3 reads CASSLGQGRNTIYF. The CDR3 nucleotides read TGTGCCAGCAGCTTGGGACAGGGAAGAAACACCATATATTTT.

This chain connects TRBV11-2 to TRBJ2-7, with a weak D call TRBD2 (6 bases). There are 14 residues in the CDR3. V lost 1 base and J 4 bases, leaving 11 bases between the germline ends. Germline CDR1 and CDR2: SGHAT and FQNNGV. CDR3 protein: CASSLGARGYEQYF. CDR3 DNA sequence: TGTGCCAGCAGCTTAGGGGCGCGGGGTTACGAGCAGTACTTC. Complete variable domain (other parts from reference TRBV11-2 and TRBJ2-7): EAGVAQSPRYKIIEKRQSVAFWCNPISGHATLYWYQQILGQGPKLLIQFQNNGVVDDSQLPKDRFSAERLKGVDSTLKIQPAKLEDSAVYLCASSLGARGYEQYFGPGTRLTVT.

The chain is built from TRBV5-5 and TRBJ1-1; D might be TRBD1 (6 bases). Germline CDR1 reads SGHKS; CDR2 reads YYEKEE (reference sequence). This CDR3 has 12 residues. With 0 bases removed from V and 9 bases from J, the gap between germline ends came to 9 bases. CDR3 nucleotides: TGTGCCAGCAGCTTGGGCCAGGGGAAAGCTTTCTTT. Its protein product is CASSLGQGKAFF.

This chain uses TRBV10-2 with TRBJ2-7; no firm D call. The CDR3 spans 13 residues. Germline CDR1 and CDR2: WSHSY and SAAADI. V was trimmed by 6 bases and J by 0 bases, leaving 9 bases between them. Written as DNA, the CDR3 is TGCGCCAGCAGGGGCAGTACCTCCTACGAGCAGTACTTC. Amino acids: CASRGSTSYEQYF.

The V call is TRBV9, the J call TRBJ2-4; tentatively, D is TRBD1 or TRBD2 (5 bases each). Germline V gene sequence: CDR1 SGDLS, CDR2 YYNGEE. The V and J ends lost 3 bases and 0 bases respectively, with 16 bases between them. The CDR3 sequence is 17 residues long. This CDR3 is CASSGGTWDIAKNIQYF. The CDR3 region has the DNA TGTGCCAGCAGCGGAGGGACCTGGGATATAGCCAAAAACATTCAGTACTTC.